These T cell receptor beta chains were read from a single sample in a study of CD8 T cells in Susac syndrome. Using its own MiXCR run on the immunoSEQ multiplex PCR reads, TCRdb lists one record per CDR3 protein. The table has around 200,000 distinct CDR3 sequences, around 93% seen once; the top ten hold roughly 0.15%. Sequenced material: CD8+ T cells from PBMCs. Every receptor here comes from a human donor with Susac syndrome. CDR3s include the opening cysteine and the closing phenylalanine or tryptophan. Each record gives: CDR3 protein, CDR3 DNA, V gene, clone size, D gene, J gene. The D gene is left open where the match is weak. Not every row has a clone size; where given, it reads once, few, many or a size class.

cdr3_aa: CASSLGTSGHQETQYF
cdr3_nt: TGTGCCAGCAGCTTGGGGACTAGCGGCCACCAAGAGACCCAGTACTTC
v_call: TRBV11-2
clone_size: -
d_call: TRBD2
j_call: TRBJ2-5

cdr3_aa: CSAPQGHTQYF
cdr3_nt: TGCAGTGCCCCGCAGGGGCATACGCAGTATTTT
v_call: TRBV20-1
clone_size: -
d_call: -
j_call: TRBJ2-3

cdr3_aa: CASRGNGRVQETQYF
cdr3_nt: TGCGCCAGCAGAGGTAACGGGAGGGTTCAAGAGACCCAGTACTTC
v_call: TRBV5-1
clone_size: -
d_call: TRBD2
j_call: TRBJ2-5

cdr3_aa: CASSSLGEGGTQYF
cdr3_nt: TGTGCCAGCAGCTCCCTCGGGGAGGGAGGGACCCAGTACTTC
v_call: TRBV3-1
clone_size: -
d_call: TRBD2
j_call: TRBJ2-5

cdr3_aa: CASSHLGTGGSGANVLTF
cdr3_nt: TGTGCCAGCAGTCATCTCGGGACAGGGGGCTCTGGGGCCAACGTCCTGACTTTC
v_call: TRBV12-3/TRBV12-4
clone_size: once
d_call: TRBD1
j_call: TRBJ2-6

cdr3_aa: CASSQSIDRGNSPLHF
cdr3_nt: TGCGCCAGCAGTCAATCGATCGACAGGGGAAATTCACCCCTCCACTTT
v_call: TRBV23-1
clone_size: -
d_call: TRBD1
j_call: TRBJ1-6

cdr3_aa: CASSVRETEETQYF
cdr3_nt: TGTGCCAGCAGTGTGCGGGAGACCGAAGAGACCCAGTACTTC
v_call: TRBV25-1
clone_size: -
d_call: TRBD2
j_call: TRBJ2-5

cdr3_aa: CASSPPDRFDSYNEQFF
cdr3_nt: TGTGCCAGCAGTCCTCCGGACAGGTTCGACTCCTACAATGAGCAGTTCTTC
v_call: TRBV28
clone_size: -
d_call: TRBD1
j_call: TRBJ2-1

cdr3_aa: CAITGQSNTEAFF
cdr3_nt: TGTGCCATCACGGGACAGTCGAACACTGAAGCTTTCTTT
v_call: TRBV10-3
clone_size: -
d_call: TRBD1
j_call: TRBJ1-1

cdr3_aa: CSARDTGGLVQYF
cdr3_nt: TGCAGTGCTAGAGATACTGGGGGCCTTGTCCAGTACTTC
v_call: TRBV20-1
clone_size: -
d_call: -
j_call: TRBJ2-5

cdr3_aa: CASSYVRPASGANVLTF
cdr3_nt: TGTGCCAGCAGTTACGTCAGACCCGCATCTGGGGCCAACGTCCTGACTTTC
v_call: TRBV6-5
clone_size: -
d_call: -
j_call: TRBJ2-6

cdr3_aa: CASSMGGYEQYF
cdr3_nt: TGTGCCAGTAGTATGGGAGGCTACGAGCAGTACTTC
v_call: TRBV19
clone_size: -
d_call: -
j_call: TRBJ2-7

cdr3_aa: CAIKSGIDEQYF
cdr3_nt: TGTGCCATCAAATCCGGGATCGACGAGCAGTACTTC
v_call: TRBV10-3
clone_size: once
d_call: -
j_call: TRBJ2-7

cdr3_aa: CASSVSGGAVNEQFF
cdr3_nt: TGTGCCAGCAGTGTTAGCGGGGGGGCGGTCAATGAGCAGTTCTTC
v_call: TRBV9
clone_size: once
d_call: TRBD2
j_call: TRBJ2-1

cdr3_aa: CASSEEMGSYEQYF
cdr3_nt: TGTGCCAGCAGTGAAGAGATGGGGTCCTACGAGCAGTACTTC
v_call: TRBV2
clone_size: -
d_call: -
j_call: TRBJ2-7

cdr3_aa: CSARDLAEETQYF
cdr3_nt: TGCAGTGCTAGAGATCTAGCGGAAGAGACCCAGTACTTC
v_call: TRBV20-1
clone_size: -
d_call: TRBD2
j_call: TRBJ2-5

cdr3_aa: CASSDIERENSSNYGYTF
cdr3_nt: TGTGCCAGCAGTGATATAGAGAGGGAGAACTCCTCTAACTATGGCTACACCTTC
v_call: TRBV2
clone_size: once
d_call: -
j_call: TRBJ1-2

cdr3_aa: CASSLGLGETQYF
cdr3_nt: TGTGCCAGCAGCCTGGGTCTGGGGGAGACCCAGTACTTC
v_call: TRBV3-1
clone_size: few
d_call: -
j_call: TRBJ2-5

cdr3_aa: CASSSGGQGSYGYTF
cdr3_nt: TGTGCCAGCAGTTCAGGTGGACAGGGGAGCTATGGCTACACCTTC
v_call: TRBV27
clone_size: -
d_call: TRBD1
j_call: TRBJ1-2

cdr3_aa: CASSPRQDYNEQFF
cdr3_nt: TGTGCCAGTAGTCCTAGACAGGATTACAATGAGCAGTTCTTC
v_call: TRBV19
clone_size: -
d_call: -
j_call: TRBJ2-1

cdr3_aa: CAWKAGEKLFF
cdr3_nt: TGTGCCTGGAAGGCCGGCGAAAAACTGTTTTTT
v_call: TRBV30
clone_size: -
d_call: -
j_call: TRBJ1-4

cdr3_aa: CASSQVQGSYNEQFF
cdr3_nt: TGCGCCAGCAGCCAAGTTCAGGGCTCCTACAATGAGCAGTTCTTC
v_call: TRBV4-1
clone_size: -
d_call: -
j_call: TRBJ2-1

cdr3_aa: CSASTLAGETQYF
cdr3_nt: TGCAGTGCTAGTACCCTAGCGGGAGAGACCCAGTACTTC
v_call: TRBV20-1
clone_size: -
d_call: TRBD2
j_call: TRBJ2-5

cdr3_aa: CASSLDGLKETQYF
cdr3_nt: TGCGCCAGCAGCTTGGATGGACTGAAAGAGACCCAGTACTTC
v_call: TRBV5-1
clone_size: -
d_call: -
j_call: TRBJ2-5

cdr3_aa: CASSIAGGMNTGELFF
cdr3_nt: TGTGCCAGTAGTATAGCGGGGGGGATGAACACCGGGGAGCTGTTTTTT
v_call: TRBV19
clone_size: -
d_call: TRBD2
j_call: TRBJ2-2

cdr3_aa: CASSFLTQGANYNEQFF
cdr3_nt: TGTGCCAGCAGCTTCCTCACACAGGGTGCCAATTACAATGAGCAGTTCTTC
v_call: TRBV13
clone_size: -
d_call: -
j_call: TRBJ2-1

cdr3_aa: CASSARGMKNTEAFF
cdr3_nt: TGTGCCAGCAGCGCCAGGGGAATGAAGAACACTGAAGCTTTCTTT
v_call: TRBV9
clone_size: -
d_call: -
j_call: TRBJ1-1

cdr3_aa: CASSSTEGPRAEQYF
cdr3_nt: TGTGCCAGCAGTTCAACGGAGGGACCTAGGGCCGAGCAGTACTTC
v_call: TRBV12-3/TRBV12-4
clone_size: -
d_call: -
j_call: TRBJ2-7

cdr3_aa: CASSQGHGLGVETQYF
cdr3_nt: TGCGCCAGCAGCCAAGGGCATGGTCTGGGGGTGGAGACCCAGTACTTC
v_call: TRBV4-1
clone_size: -
d_call: -
j_call: TRBJ2-5

cdr3_aa: CASSQDRGLFLETQYF
cdr3_nt: TGTGCCAGCAGCCAAGATCGGGGTTTGTTCCTGGAGACCCAGTACTTC
v_call: TRBV3-1
clone_size: -
d_call: -
j_call: TRBJ2-5

cdr3_aa: CASSAGTEEEINYGYTF
cdr3_nt: TGTGCCAGTAGTGCAGGGACGGAGGAGGAGATCAACTATGGCTACACCTTC
v_call: TRBV19
clone_size: -
d_call: -
j_call: TRBJ1-2

cdr3_aa: CASSPYTGPNTEAFF
cdr3_nt: TGTGCCAGCAGCCCCTACACAGGACCGAACACTGAAGCTTTCTTT
v_call: TRBV9
clone_size: once
d_call: -
j_call: TRBJ1-1

cdr3_aa: CASSLDSPRGDNQPQHF
cdr3_nt: TGTGCTAGCAGCTTAGATTCTCCCAGGGGAGACAATCAGCCCCAGCATTTT
v_call: TRBV7-7
clone_size: -
d_call: -
j_call: TRBJ1-5

cdr3_aa: CASPPDTVETNTEAFF
cdr3_nt: TGCGCCAGCCCGCCCGACACAGTTGAAACGAACACTGAAGCTTTCTTT
v_call: TRBV5-1
clone_size: -
d_call: -
j_call: TRBJ1-1

cdr3_aa: CASSQPRDRGTYEQYF
cdr3_nt: TGTGCCAGCAGTCAACCCCGGGACAGGGGTACCTACGAGCAGTACTTC
v_call: TRBV12-3/TRBV12-4
clone_size: -
d_call: TRBD1
j_call: TRBJ2-7

cdr3_aa: CASSVGGNYNEQFF
cdr3_nt: TGTGCCAGCAGCGTGGGGGGGAACTACAATGAGCAGTTCTTC
v_call: TRBV9
clone_size: -
d_call: TRBD2
j_call: TRBJ2-1

cdr3_aa: CASSPLTENTEAFF
cdr3_nt: TGTGCCAGCAGCCCACTGACGGAGAACACTGAAGCTTTCTTT
v_call: TRBV9
clone_size: -
d_call: -
j_call: TRBJ1-1

cdr3_aa: CASRGDRAQETQYF
cdr3_nt: TGTGCCAGCAGAGGGGACAGAGCCCAAGAGACCCAGTACTTC
v_call: TRBV5-4
clone_size: -
d_call: TRBD1
j_call: TRBJ2-5

cdr3_aa: CASSLERAPNEKLFF
cdr3_nt: TGTGCCAGCAGCTTAGAGCGGGCGCCGAACGAAAAACTGTTTTTT
v_call: TRBV7-9
clone_size: -
d_call: -
j_call: TRBJ1-4

cdr3_aa: CASSQEWTRSIQYF
cdr3_nt: TGCGCCAGCAGCCAAGAGTGGACGCGCAGCATTCAGTACTTC
v_call: TRBV4-1
clone_size: -
d_call: -
j_call: TRBJ2-4

cdr3_aa: CSVEITAGGYNEQFF
cdr3_nt: TGCAGCGTTGAAATCACAGCGGGGGGATACAATGAGCAGTTCTTC
v_call: TRBV29-1
clone_size: -
d_call: TRBD2
j_call: TRBJ2-1

cdr3_aa: CASSQAGGRNYEQYF
cdr3_nt: TGTGCCAGCAGCCAGGCCGGGGGGAGGAACTACGAGCAGTACTTC
v_call: TRBV3-1
clone_size: -
d_call: TRBD2
j_call: TRBJ2-7

cdr3_aa: CASREGTGFTDTQYF
cdr3_nt: TGTGCCAGCAGAGAGGGGACAGGTTTCACAGATACGCAGTATTTT
v_call: TRBV6-6
clone_size: -
d_call: TRBD1
j_call: TRBJ2-3

cdr3_aa: CASNSGTEEGEQYF
cdr3_nt: TGTGCCAGCAATTCCGGGACGGAGGAAGGCGAGCAGTACTTC
v_call: TRBV25-1
clone_size: -
d_call: -
j_call: TRBJ2-7

cdr3_aa: CASSEAQGTSYEQYF
cdr3_nt: TGTGCCAGCAGTGAAGCGCAAGGGACTAGCTACGAGCAGTACTTC
v_call: TRBV2
clone_size: -
d_call: TRBD2
j_call: TRBJ2-7

cdr3_aa: CSARGINEAFF
cdr3_nt: TGCAGTGCTCGGGGGATTAACGAAGCTTTCTTT
v_call: TRBV20-1
clone_size: -
d_call: -
j_call: TRBJ1-1

cdr3_aa: CAWSVRLEVGYTF
cdr3_nt: TGTGCCTGGAGTGTACGTTTAGAGGTCGGTTACACCTTC
v_call: TRBV30
clone_size: once
d_call: -
j_call: TRBJ1-2

cdr3_aa: CASSREGLVPEQFF
cdr3_nt: TGTGCCAGCAGTCGAGAGGGTCTAGTCCCCGAGCAGTTCTTC
v_call: TRBV28
clone_size: once
d_call: -
j_call: TRBJ2-1

cdr3_aa: CTSSQDEGLAGRRNGANVLTF
cdr3_nt: TGCACCAGCAGCCAAGATGAAGGACTAGCGGGCCGGCGAAATGGGGCCAACGTCCTGACTTTC
v_call: TRBV1
clone_size: -
d_call: -
j_call: TRBJ2-6

cdr3_aa: CASSFATEETQYF
cdr3_nt: TGCGCCAGCAGCTTCGCGACCGAAGAGACCCAGTACTTC
v_call: TRBV5-1
clone_size: -
d_call: -
j_call: TRBJ2-5

cdr3_aa: CATSLRQGYYEQYF
cdr3_nt: TGTGCCACCAGCCTCCGACAGGGATACTACGAGCAGTACTTC
v_call: TRBV15
clone_size: -
d_call: TRBD1
j_call: TRBJ2-7

cdr3_aa: CASSPHIGPYNEQFF
cdr3_nt: TGCGCCAGCAGCCCCCATATTGGACCATACAATGAGCAGTTCTTC
v_call: TRBV5-1
clone_size: -
d_call: -
j_call: TRBJ2-1

cdr3_aa: CASSVDHNNEQFF
cdr3_nt: TGTGCCAGCAGCGTCGATCACAACAATGAGCAGTTCTTC
v_call: TRBV9
clone_size: -
d_call: -
j_call: TRBJ2-1

cdr3_aa: CASREGLARTDTQYF
cdr3_nt: TGTGCCAGCAGGGAAGGACTAGCGCGCACAGATACGCAGTATTTT
v_call: TRBV2
clone_size: -
d_call: TRBD2
j_call: TRBJ2-3

cdr3_aa: CASSIDPTTGELFF
cdr3_nt: TGTGCCAGCAGTATTGATCCGACCACCGGGGAGCTGTTTTTT
v_call: TRBV5-6
clone_size: -
d_call: -
j_call: TRBJ2-2

cdr3_aa: CASSSGRASSYEQYF
cdr3_nt: TGTGCCAGCAGCTCGGGGAGGGCGAGCTCCTACGAGCAGTACTTC
v_call: TRBV7-3
clone_size: -
d_call: TRBD2
j_call: TRBJ2-7